The TCR beta chain under discussion was sequenced for a study of cytomegalovirus exposure and HLA in healthy donors. The study ran its PCR with 60 Vbeta and 13 Jbeta primers. Assay used: immunoSEQ multiplex PCR; TCRdb lists only in-frame clones, some missing. The sample lists some 180,000 clones, roughly 85% occurring once. The germline CDR1 and CDR2 sequences are SNHLY and FYNNEI. The V and J ends lost 4 bases and 0 bases, in that order; junction bases with no gene match: 4. This CDR3 region has 15 residues. The J gene is TRBJ2-7, the V gene TRBV2, with 9 bases identical to TRBD1. Sequenced input: PBMCs. The origin of this receptor is a woman aged 30 to 39 in good health and CMV-seropositive. This CDR3 is CASSVYRGLSYEQYF. The CDR3 region has the DNA TGTGCCAGCAGTGTATACAGGGGGCTCTCCTACGAGCAGTACTTC.